The 4 T cell receptor beta chains below were found in one sample sequenced in a study of sequential checkpoint blockade in melanoma. The treatment was: randomized to nivolumab then ipilimumab (arm A) or the reverse (arm B). The table came from immunoSEQ multiplex PCR; TCRdb's copy has only in-frame clones and leaves some out. The sample holds about 10,000 clones, around four fifths seen once. The sequencing here drew on CD8+ T cells sorted from blood (inferred from file names), taken from a patient given nivolumab and ipilimumab in sequence. The origin of the receptors is a human donor with melanoma.

This clone has more than one count but fewer than ten. At the DNA level, this CDR3 is encoded by other sequences in the same sample as well. The chain joins TRBV9 to TRBJ2-7; perhaps TRBD1 as D (5 bases). The V and J ends lost 0 bases and 1 base respectively, with 11 bases between them. The CDR3 has 15 amino acids. Germline CDR1 and CDR2: SGDLS and YYNGEE. CDR3 DNA sequence: TGTGCCAGCAGCGTAGGGCAAGGGGATTCCTACGAGCAGTACTTC. Translation gives CASSVGQGDSYEQYF.

This clone was detected only a few times. The CDR3 DNA reads as TGCGCCAGCAGCTTGGCAACAGGGGCTTCCTACGAGCAGTACTTC. Residues: CASSLATGASYEQYF. J is TRBJ2-7 and V is TRBV5-1; 7 bases fit TRBD1. CDR3 length: 15 residues. Per germline, CDR1 SGHRS and CDR2 YFSETQ. V was clipped by 0 bases and J by 1 base; unmatched bases: 4.

This clone was counted a single time. V usage is TRBV2 and J usage is TRBJ1-5; no firm D call. The CDR3 extends over 14 amino acids. Looked up from germline, CDR1 is SNHLY and CDR2 is FYNNEI. With 0 bases removed from V and 10 bases from J, the gap between germline ends came to 13 bases. For the CDR3, the DNA is TGTGCCAGCAGTGAAGCCGGCGGCTATATTCCCCAGCATTTT. Amino acid sequence: CASSEAGGYIPQHF.

This clone was counted a few times. CDR3 sequence reads: CASSQEGLAGGRADTQYF. For the CDR3, the DNA is TGCGCCAGCAGCCAAGAGGGACTAGCGGGAGGGCGAGCAGATACGCAGTATTTT. This rearrangement joins TRBV4-1 to TRBJ2-3; 16 nucleotides match TRBD2. This CDR3 has 18 residues. Germline-derived CDR1 and CDR2 are MGHRA and YSYEKL. With 0 bases clipped from V and 4 bases from J, the junction kept 4 bases outside the gene matches.